A single sample is the source of the 3 T cell receptor beta chains below, sequenced in a study of cytomegalovirus exposure and HLA in healthy donors. This PCR relied on a set of 60 Vbeta primers and 13 Jbeta primers. Some clones are missing from TCRdb's copy, which holds only in-frame ones; the method was immunoSEQ multiplex PCR. The data hold roughly 130,000 clones, with around three quarters observed a single time. Source material: PBMCs. These receptors all stem from a man aged 25-45 years in good health and CMV-seronegative.

This chain uses TRBV13 with TRBJ2-3; perhaps TRBD1 as D (6 bases). CDR1 PRHDT and CDR2 FYEKMQ come from the germline V gene (reference sequence). The V end lost 8 bases, the J end lost 0 bases, and 12 bases lay between the germline ends. The CDR3 length is 14 residues. CDR3 in amino acids: CASHRVVSTDTQYF. CDR3 nucleotide sequence: TGTGCCAGCCACAGGGTTGTGAGCACAGATACGCAGTATTTT.

The chain uses TRBV7-2 and TRBJ1-2, with a possible D match to TRBD1 (5 bases). V lost 5 bases, J lost 4 bases, and 11 bases lay in between. The CDR3 covers 13 residues. Looked up from germline, CDR1 is SGHTA and CDR2 is FQGNSA. CDR3 in amino acids: CASSAGGGYGYTF. CDR3 sequence (DNA): TGTGCCAGCAGCGCGGGGGGAGGCTATGGCTACACCTTC.

This clone was detected only a few times. V usage is TRBV10-3 and J usage is TRBJ2-1, with D tentatively TRBD2 (5 bases). The ends were cut back, 4 bases at V and 9 bases at J, with 13 bases in the middle. The V gene's germline CDR1 is ENHRY and CDR2 SYGVKD. CDR3 length: 13 amino acids. The CDR3 DNA reads as TGTGCCATCAGTGTTACTAGTTCTGGTGAGCAGTTCTTC. Its protein is CAISVTSSGEQFF.